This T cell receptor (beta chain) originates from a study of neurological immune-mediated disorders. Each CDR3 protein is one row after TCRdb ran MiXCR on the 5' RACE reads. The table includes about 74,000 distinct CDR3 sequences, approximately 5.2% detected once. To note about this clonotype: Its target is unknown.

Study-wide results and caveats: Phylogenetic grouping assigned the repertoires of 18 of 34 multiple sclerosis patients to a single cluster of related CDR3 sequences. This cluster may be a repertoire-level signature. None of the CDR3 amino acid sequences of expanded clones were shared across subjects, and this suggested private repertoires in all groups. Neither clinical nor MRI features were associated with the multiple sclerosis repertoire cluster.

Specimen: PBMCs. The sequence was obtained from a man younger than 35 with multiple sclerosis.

The CDR3 DNA is TGTGCCAGCAGGCTCGGACTAGCGGGGGGGAGCTCCTACAATGAGCAGTTCTTC. Amino acid sequence: CASRLGLAGGSSYNEQFF. The chain is built from TRBV12-3 or TRBV12-4 and TRBJ2-1; 15 nucleotides match TRBD2. With 6 bases clipped from V and 0 bases from J, the junction kept 6 bases outside the gene matches. The CDR3 runs 18 residues.